These 10 T cell receptor beta chains were all obtained from the same sample, sequenced in a study of OX40 agonist ivuxolimab in advanced cancers. Assay: immunoSEQ multiplex PCR; the TCRdb copy retains only in-frame clones and omits some. The sample lists tens of thousands of clones, roughly 90% occurring once. The material sequenced was CD4+ or CD8+ T cells sorted from blood, taken in a trial of the OX40 agonist ivuxolimab. Receptor source: an adult with an advanced solid tumor such as melanoma, head and neck, liver or kidney cancer.

This rearrangement joins TRBV6-6 to TRBJ1-1, with TRBD1 identical over 10 bases. CDR1 is MNHNY, CDR2 SVGAGI, per germline (reference sequence). This CDR3 is built from 14 residues. Unmatched junction bases numbered 1, after V lost 1 base and J lost 5 bases. CDR3 bases: TGTGCCAGCAGTTACTGGACAGGGGGTACTGAAGCTTTCTTT. Protein sequence: CASSYWTGGTEAFF.

This clone showed up just once. The V gene is TRBV13, the J gene TRBJ1-6; TRBD1 matches 9 bases. The V and J ends lost 5 bases and 10 bases, in that order; junction bases with no gene match: 6. Germline lookup yields CDR1 PRHDT and CDR2 FYEKMQ (reference sequence). There are 14 residues in the CDR3. The CDR3 region is CASSLRTGESPLHF. In DNA, the CDR3 is TGTGCCAGCAGCCTTCGGACAGGGGAATCACCCCTCCACTTT.

The chain employs TRBV7-9 and TRBJ1-3; D not resolved. Per the germline V gene, CDR1 is SEHNR and CDR2 is FQNEAQ (reference sequence). V shed 2 bases and J shed 2 bases, with 7 bases lying between them. The CDR3 consists of 14 residues. DNA of the CDR3: TGTGCCAGCAGCTTACAAGGGCCTGGAAACACCATATATTTT. Translated, it gives CASSLQGPGNTIYF.

This clone was counted between two and nine times. The chain couples TRBV25-1 to TRBJ2-6, with no clear D. The germline V gene has CDR1 MGHDK and CDR2 SYGVNS. Trimming cost V 6 bases and J 0 bases, with 9 bases left between them. The CDR3 runs 15 residues. The DNA of the CDR3 is TGTGCCAGCAGCCAAGGAATCTCTGGGGCCAACGTCCTGACTTTC. Amino acids: CASSQGISGANVLTF.

The chain joins TRBV11-2 to TRBJ2-3; TRBD1 matches 7 bases. The germline V gene has CDR1 SGHAT and CDR2 FQNNGV. This CDR3 is 14 amino acids long. J was trimmed by 6 bases and V by 3 bases; bases with no gene match: 6. The CDR3 DNA reads TGTGCCAGCAGCTTGACAACAGGGGAGGATACGCAGTATTTT. Residues: CASSLTTGEDTQYF. The whole variable domain, filled in from reference TRBV11-2 and TRBJ2-3, reads EAGVAQSPRYKIIEKRQSVAFWCNPISGHATLYWYQQILGQGPKLLIQFQNNGVVDDSQLPKDRFSAERLKGVDSTLKIQPAKLEDSAVYLCASSLTTGEDTQYFGPGTRLTVL.

The rearrangement uses TRBV6-5 and TRBJ1-2; the D gene is possibly TRBD1 (6 bases). The V end lost 5 bases, the J end lost 4 bases, and 11 bases lay between the germline ends. The CDR3 covers 13 residues. Germline V CDR1 and CDR2: MNHEY, SVGAGI. The CDR3, as DNA: TGTGCCAGCAGTCACCAGGGGTTCTATGGCTACACCTTC. It yields the protein CASSHQGFYGYTF.

V is TRBV9 and J is TRBJ2-5, with 7 bases identical to TRBD1. Germline V gene lookup returns CDR1 SGDLS and CDR2 YYNGEE. V shed 5 bases, J shed 3 bases, and the junction held 4 bases outside the gene matches. The CDR3 has 13 residues. Here the CDR3 DNA reads TGTGCCAGCAGTATTGACAGGGAAGAGACCCAGTACTTC. Translated, it gives CASSIDREETQYF.

V and J are TRBV7-9 and TRBJ1-2; no definite D call. Trimming took off 2 bases at V and 6 bases at J, with 7 bases between the two ends. The CDR3 is 12 residues long. CDR1 is SEHNR and CDR2 is FQNEAQ in the germline V gene (reference sequence). The CDR3 protein is CASSLSGNGYTF. In DNA form, the CDR3 reads TGTGCCAGCAGCTTATCGGGTAATGGCTACACCTTC.

The chain carries TRBV27 and TRBJ1-1; TRBD1 is a possible D gene (5 bases). The CDR3 covers 15 residues. The germline V gene has CDR1 MNHEY and CDR2 SMNVEV (reference sequence). Trimming shortened V by 6 bases and J by 1 base, and 15 bases separated the two germline ends. The CDR3 sequence: CASSRSAGTNTEAFF. The CDR3 nucleotides read TGTGCCAGCAGCCGCTCCGCAGGGACGAACACTGAAGCTTTCTTT.

The V and J genes are TRBV19 and TRBJ2-3; TRBD2 matches 8 bases. The germline CDR1 and CDR2 sequences are LNHDA and SQIVND (reference sequence). V lost 7 bases, J lost 4 bases, and 4 bases stayed unmatched. The CDR3 extends over 13 amino acids. The CDR3 sequence is CASTGRGADTQYF. The CDR3, as DNA: TGTGCCAGTACCGGGCGGGGGGCAGATACGCAGTATTTT. The full variable domain, completed using reference TRBV19 and TRBJ2-3, is DGGITQSPKYLFRKEGQNVTLSCEQNLNHDAMYWYRQDPGQGLRLIYYSQIVNDFQKGDIAEGYSVSREKKESFPLTVTSAQKNPTAFYLCASTGRGADTQYFGPGTRLTVL.